The T cell receptor beta chain described here comes from a study of blood T cell repertoires in COVID-19. Study background: Nucleic acid was either cDNA or gDNA, and it came from T cells, B-cell-depleted T cells, or PBMCs.

In the original analysis: Reference gene primer amplification gave nucleated cell count estimates. Generated by immunoSEQ multiplex PCR, the TCRdb table keeps only in-frame clones and is missing some. The V and J calls and the clone size are those of that table, but D and trimming were determined from the DNA. The data show tens of thousands of clones, approximately 83% seen once. Input material: peripheral blood. This clonotype was sampled from an elderly man with active or convalescent COVID-19.

The CDR3 DNA reads TGTGCCAGCAGCCCTGGGACTGGCAATGAGCAGTTCTTC. This codes for CASSPGTGNEQFF. The J gene is TRBJ2-1, the V gene TRBV7-7; possibly TRBD2 for D (6 bases). Germline assignment: CDR1 SSHAT and CDR2 FNYEAQ (reference sequence). This CDR3 spans 13 amino acids. V dropped 5 bases and J dropped 6 bases, with 11 bases sitting between them.